This TCR beta chain was recorded in a study of beta chain features in type 1 diabetes. The study, taken as a whole, reports: All four CD4+ subsets from Type 1 diabetes patients carried moderately but significantly shorter TCRB CDR3s. The naive, central memory and Treg TCRB repertoires showed an apparent similarity that was greater among patients than among healthy donors. Insertions at VDJ junctions were less frequent in type 1 diabetes patients. These patients also deleted more nucleotides at the same junctions.

Sorting with CD45RO/CCR7/CD25/CD127/CD95/CD27 yielded naive, central memory, regulatory and stem-like memory CD4+ cells. This clone has a handful of counts. The antigen is unknown. Looked up from germline, CDR1 is SGHTA and CDR2 is FQGNSA. V was shortened by 2 bases and J by 2 bases, with 15 bases between the two germline ends. The CDR3 is 16 amino acids. Since all of the isolated RNA was reverse transcribed, expressed TCRB transcripts were what got sequenced. Produced via immunoSEQ multiplex PCR; TCRdb's table is partial and in-frame only. The sample includes 600,000 or so clones, roughly an eighth seen only once; the top ten take 0.095% to 0.15%.

The sequenced material came from naive CD4+ T cells from blood. The chain recombines TRBV7-2 with TRBJ1-1; D is possibly TRBD1 (6 bases). The receptor was derived from a man younger than 45 with type 1 diabetes. CDR3 DNA: TGTGCCAGCAGCTTAAATTTGGACAGACCAAACACTGAAGCTTTCTTT. It is translated as CASSLNLDRPNTEAFF.